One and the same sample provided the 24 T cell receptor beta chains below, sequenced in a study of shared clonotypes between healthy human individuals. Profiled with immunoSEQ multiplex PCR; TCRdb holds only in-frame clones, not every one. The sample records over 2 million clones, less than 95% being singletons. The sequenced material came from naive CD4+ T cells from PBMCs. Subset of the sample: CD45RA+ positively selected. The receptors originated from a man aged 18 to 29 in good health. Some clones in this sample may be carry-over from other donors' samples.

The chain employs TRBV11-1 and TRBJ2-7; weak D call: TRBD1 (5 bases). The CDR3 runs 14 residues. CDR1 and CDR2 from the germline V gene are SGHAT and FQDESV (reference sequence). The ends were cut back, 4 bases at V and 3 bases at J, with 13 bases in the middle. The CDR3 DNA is TGTGCCAGCAGCTGGAGTGGGGCCCTCTACGAGCAGTACTTC. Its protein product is CASSWSGALYEQYF.

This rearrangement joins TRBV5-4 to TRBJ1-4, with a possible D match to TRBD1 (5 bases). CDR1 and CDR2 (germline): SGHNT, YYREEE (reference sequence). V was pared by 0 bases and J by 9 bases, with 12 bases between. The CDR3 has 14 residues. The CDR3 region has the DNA TGTGCCAGCAGCTTGGAATCGACAGCCCAAAAACTGTTTTTT. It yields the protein CASSLESTAQKLFF.

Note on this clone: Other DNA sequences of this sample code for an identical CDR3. The CDR3 loop reads CASSGRDRGSYEQYF. CDR3 sequence (DNA): TGTGCCAGCAGTGGCCGGGACAGGGGATCCTACGAGCAGTACTTC. The rearrangement links TRBV6-1 to TRBJ2-7, with 10 nucleotides matching TRBD1. The V gene end was trimmed by 4 bases and the J gene end by 1 base; junction bases not matched to a gene: 4. The CDR3 has 15 amino acids. Germline values: CDR1 MNHNS, CDR2 SASEGT.

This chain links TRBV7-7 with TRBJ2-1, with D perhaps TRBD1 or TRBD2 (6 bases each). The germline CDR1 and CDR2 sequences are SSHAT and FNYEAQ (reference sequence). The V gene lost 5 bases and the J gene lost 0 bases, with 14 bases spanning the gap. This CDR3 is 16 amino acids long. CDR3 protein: CASSEHGGSSYNEQFF. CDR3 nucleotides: TGTGCCAGCAGCGAACACGGGGGCAGCTCCTACAATGAGCAGTTCTTC.

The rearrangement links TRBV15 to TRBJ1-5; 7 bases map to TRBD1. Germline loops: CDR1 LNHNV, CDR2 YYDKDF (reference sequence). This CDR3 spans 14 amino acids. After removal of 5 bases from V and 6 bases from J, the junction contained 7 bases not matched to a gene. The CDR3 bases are TGTGCCACCAGCGCAGCAGGGGGTCCTCAGCCCCAGCATTTT. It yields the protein CATSAAGGPQPQHF.

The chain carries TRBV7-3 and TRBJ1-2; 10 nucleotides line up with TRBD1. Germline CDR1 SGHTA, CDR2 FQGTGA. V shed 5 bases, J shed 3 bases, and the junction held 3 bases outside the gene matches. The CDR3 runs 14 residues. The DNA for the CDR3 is TGTGCCAGCAGCCCCGGGACAGGGGACTATGGCTACACCTTC. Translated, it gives CASSPGTGDYGYTF.

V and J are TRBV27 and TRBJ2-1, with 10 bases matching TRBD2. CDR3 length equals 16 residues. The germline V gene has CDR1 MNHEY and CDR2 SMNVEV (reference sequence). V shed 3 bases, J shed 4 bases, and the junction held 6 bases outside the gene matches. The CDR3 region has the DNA TGTGCCAGCAGTTTCCAACTAGCGGGAAGGTACAATGAGCAGTTCTTC. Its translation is CASSFQLAGRYNEQFF.

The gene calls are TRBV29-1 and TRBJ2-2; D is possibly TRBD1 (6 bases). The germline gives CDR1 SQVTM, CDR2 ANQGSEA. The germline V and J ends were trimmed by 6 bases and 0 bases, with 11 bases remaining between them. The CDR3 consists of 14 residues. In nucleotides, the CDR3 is TGCAGCGTGGGGGCCTCTACGAACACCGGGGAGCTGTTTTTT. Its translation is CSVGASTNTGELFF.

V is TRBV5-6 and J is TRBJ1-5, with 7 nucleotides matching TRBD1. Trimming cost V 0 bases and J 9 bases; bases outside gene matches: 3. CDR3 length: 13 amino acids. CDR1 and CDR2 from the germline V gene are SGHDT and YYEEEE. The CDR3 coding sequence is TGTGCCAGCAGCTTGGCTCGGACAGGGCCCCAGCATTTT. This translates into CASSLARTGPQHF.

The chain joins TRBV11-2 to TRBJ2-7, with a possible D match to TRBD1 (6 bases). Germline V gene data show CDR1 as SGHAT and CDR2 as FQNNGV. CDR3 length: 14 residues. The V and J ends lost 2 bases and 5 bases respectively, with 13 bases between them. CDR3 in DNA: TGTGCCAGCAGCTTATGGGGGCGCGTCAACGAGCAGTACTTC. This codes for CASSLWGRVNEQYF.

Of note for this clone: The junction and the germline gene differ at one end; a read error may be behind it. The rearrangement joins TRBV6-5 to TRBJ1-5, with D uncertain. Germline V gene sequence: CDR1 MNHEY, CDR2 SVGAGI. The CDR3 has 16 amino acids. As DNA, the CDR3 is TGTGCCAGCAGTTACTTTCCTCGGAGGGTTAATCAGTCCCAGCATTTT. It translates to CASSYFPRRVNQSQHF.

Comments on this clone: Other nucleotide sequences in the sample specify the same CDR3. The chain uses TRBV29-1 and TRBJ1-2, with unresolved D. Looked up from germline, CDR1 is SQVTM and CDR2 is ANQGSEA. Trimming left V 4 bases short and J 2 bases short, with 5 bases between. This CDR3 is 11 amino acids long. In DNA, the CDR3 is TGCAGCGTTGGTTCCAACTATGGCTACACCTTC. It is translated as CSVGSNYGYTF.

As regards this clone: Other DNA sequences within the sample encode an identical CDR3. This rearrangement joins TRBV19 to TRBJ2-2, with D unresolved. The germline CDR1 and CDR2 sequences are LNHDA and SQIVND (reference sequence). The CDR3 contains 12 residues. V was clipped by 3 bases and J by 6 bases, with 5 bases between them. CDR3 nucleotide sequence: TGTGCCAGTAGTATTGGATCCGGGGAGCTGTTTTTT. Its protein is CASSIGSGELFF.

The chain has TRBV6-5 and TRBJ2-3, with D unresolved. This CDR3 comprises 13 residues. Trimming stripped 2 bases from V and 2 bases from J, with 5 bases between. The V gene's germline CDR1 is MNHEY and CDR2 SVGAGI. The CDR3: CASSYMVTDTQYF. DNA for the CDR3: TGTGCCAGCAGTTACATGGTCACAGATACGCAGTATTTT.

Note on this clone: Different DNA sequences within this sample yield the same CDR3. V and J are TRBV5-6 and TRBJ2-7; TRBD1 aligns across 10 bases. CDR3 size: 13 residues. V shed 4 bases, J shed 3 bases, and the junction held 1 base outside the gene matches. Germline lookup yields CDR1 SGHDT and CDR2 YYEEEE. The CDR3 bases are TGTGCCAGCAGCAGGGACAGGGGCTACGAGCAGTACTTC. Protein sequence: CASSRDRGYEQYF.

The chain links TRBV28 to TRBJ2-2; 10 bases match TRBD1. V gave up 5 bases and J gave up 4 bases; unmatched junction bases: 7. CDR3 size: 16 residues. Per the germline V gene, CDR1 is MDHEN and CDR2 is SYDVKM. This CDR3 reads CASSPGTGAPTGELFF. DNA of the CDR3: TGTGCCAGCAGTCCAGGGACAGGGGCGCCCACCGGGGAGCTGTTTTTT.

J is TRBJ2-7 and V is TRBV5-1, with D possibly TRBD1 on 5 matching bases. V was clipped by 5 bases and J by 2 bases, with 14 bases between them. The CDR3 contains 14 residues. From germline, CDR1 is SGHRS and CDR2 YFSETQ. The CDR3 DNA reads TGCGCCAGCAGTTGGACATTTGCTGCCTACGAGCAGTACTTC. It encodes CASSWTFAAYEQYF.

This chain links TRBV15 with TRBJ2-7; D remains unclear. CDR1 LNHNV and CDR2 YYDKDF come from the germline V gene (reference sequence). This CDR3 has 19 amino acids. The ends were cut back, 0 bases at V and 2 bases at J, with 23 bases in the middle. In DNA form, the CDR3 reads TGTGCCACCAGCAGAGATAAGTACGTTCGACCCCAATATCCCTACGAGCAGTACTTC. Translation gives CATSRDKYVRPQYPYEQYF.

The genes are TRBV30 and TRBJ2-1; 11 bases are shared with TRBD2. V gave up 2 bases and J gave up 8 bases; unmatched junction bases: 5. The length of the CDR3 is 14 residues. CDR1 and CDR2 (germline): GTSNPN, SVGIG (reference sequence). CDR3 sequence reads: CAWSLLAGEDEQFF. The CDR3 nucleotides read TGTGCCTGGAGTTTACTAGCGGGAGAAGATGAGCAGTTCTTC.

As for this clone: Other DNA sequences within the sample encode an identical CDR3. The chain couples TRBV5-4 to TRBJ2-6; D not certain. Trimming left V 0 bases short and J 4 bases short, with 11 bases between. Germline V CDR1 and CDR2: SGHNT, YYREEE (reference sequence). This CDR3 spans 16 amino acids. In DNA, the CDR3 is TGTGCCAGCAGCTTGGTATCAGGTTCCGGGGCCAACGTCCTGACTTTC. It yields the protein CASSLVSGSGANVLTF.

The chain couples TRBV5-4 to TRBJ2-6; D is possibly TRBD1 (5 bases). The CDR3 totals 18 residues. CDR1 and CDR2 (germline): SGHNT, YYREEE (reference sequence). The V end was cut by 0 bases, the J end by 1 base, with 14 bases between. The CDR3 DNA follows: TGTGCCAGCAGCTTGGCGCAGGGAAGGCGTTCTGGGGCCAACGTCCTGACTTTC. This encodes CASSLAQGRRSGANVLTF. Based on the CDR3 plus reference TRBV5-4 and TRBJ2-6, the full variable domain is ETGVTQSPTHLIKTRGQQVTLRCSSQSGHNTVSWYQQALGQGPQFIFQYYREEENGRGNFPPRFSGLQFPNYSSELNVNALELDDSALYLCASSLAQGRRSGANVLTFGAGSRLTVL.

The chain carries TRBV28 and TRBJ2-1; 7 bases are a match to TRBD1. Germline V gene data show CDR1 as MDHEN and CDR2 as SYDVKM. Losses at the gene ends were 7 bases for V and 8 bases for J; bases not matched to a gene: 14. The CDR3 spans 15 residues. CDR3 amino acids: CASTRQGQIFYEQFF. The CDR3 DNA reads TGTGCCAGCACCCGCCAGGGACAGATTTTCTATGAGCAGTTCTTC.

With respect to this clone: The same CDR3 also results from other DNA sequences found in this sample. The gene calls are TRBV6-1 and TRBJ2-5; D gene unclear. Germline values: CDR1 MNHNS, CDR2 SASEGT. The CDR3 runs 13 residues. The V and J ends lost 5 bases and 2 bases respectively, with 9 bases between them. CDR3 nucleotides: TGTGCCAGCAGTCCCTTGATACAAGAGACCCAGTACTTC. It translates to CASSPLIQETQYF.

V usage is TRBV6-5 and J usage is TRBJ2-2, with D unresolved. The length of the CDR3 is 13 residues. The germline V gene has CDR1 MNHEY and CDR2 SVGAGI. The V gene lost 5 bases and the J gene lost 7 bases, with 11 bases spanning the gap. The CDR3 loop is CASSITVIGELFF. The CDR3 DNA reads TGTGCCAGCAGTATTACGGTGATCGGGGAGCTGTTTTTT.